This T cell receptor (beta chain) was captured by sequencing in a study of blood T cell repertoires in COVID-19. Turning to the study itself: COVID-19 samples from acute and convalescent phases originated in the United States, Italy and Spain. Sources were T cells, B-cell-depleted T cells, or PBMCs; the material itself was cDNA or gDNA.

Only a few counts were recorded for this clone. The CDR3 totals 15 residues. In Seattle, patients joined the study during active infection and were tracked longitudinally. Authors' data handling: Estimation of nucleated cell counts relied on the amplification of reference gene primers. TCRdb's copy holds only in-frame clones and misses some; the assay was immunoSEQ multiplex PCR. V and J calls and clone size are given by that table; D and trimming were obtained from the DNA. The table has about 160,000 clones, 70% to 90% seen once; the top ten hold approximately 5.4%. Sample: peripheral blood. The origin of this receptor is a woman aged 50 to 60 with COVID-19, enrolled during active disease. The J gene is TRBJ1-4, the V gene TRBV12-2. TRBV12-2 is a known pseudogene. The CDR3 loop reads CASRFQEGTNEKLFF. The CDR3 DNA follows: TGTGCAAGTCGCTTCCAAGAGGGAACTAATGAAAAACTGTTTTTT.